The rows below give T cell receptor beta chains drawn from one sample of a study of radiotherapy plus CTLA-4 blockade in lung cancer. TCRdb's copy holds only in-frame clones and misses some; the assay was immunoSEQ multiplex PCR. Of 80,000 to 100,000 clones in the sample, 65% to 85% were seen once. Specimen: peripheral blood, collected from a patient treated with radiotherapy plus ipilimumab. These receptors were obtained from a human donor with non-small cell lung cancer who had a partial response to radiotherapy plus ipilimumab. Some clones in this sample may be carry-over from other donors' samples. Each CDR3 is given with its conserved first and last residue. Each record gives: D gene, V gene, clone size, J gene, CDR3 DNA, CDR3 protein. D genes are given only for firm matches. Clone sizes are given selectively: once, few, many, or a class where the clone is expanded.

TRBD1,TRBV9,many,TRBJ1-6,TGTGCCAGCAGCGTAGAGGGGGCAAATTCACCCCTCCACTTT,CASSVEGANSPLHF
.,TRBV5-4,few,TRBJ1-1,TGTGCCAGCAGCCTTCAGGGCCACACTGAAGCTTTCTTT,CASSLQGHTEAFF
TRBD1,TRBV6-4,.,TRBJ1-1,TGTGCCAGCAGACCGGGACAGGGGGACACTGAAGCTTTCTTT,CASRPGQGDTEAFF
TRBD1,TRBV6-5,.,TRBJ2-7,TGTGCCAGCAGAAAGGACAGGGGTACTTCCTACGAGCAGTACTTC,CASRKDRGTSYEQYF
.,TRBV11-2,.,TRBJ1-2,TGTGCCAGCAGCTTAGGGGGTTGGGGGGGACTCGGCTATGGCTACACCTTC,CASSLGGWGGLGYGYTF
TRBD1,TRBV25-1,.,TRBJ2-7,TGTGCCAGCAGACGACAGGGCGGCTCCTACGAGCAGTACTTC,CASRRQGGSYEQYF
TRBD2,TRBV5-1,.,TRBJ2-2,TGCGCCAGCAGCTTACAGATCCCGGGACTAGCGGGATCCGGGGAGCTGTTTTTT,CASSLQIPGLAGSGELFF
.,TRBV20-1,.,TRBJ2-5,TGCAGTGTCCTCCAGCAAGAGACCCAGTACTTC,CSVLQQETQYF
.,TRBV7-3,.,TRBJ2-1,TGTGCCAGCAGCACGGGACTTCCCTACAATGAGCAGTTCTTC,CASSTGLPYNEQFF
.,TRBV5-8,.,TRBJ1-2,TGTGCCAGCAGCCTGACTGGTCCCTATGGCTACACCTTC,CASSLTGPYGYTF
TRBD1,TRBV30,.,TRBJ1-2,TGTACCTGGAGTGCCGGACAGGGGGTTCCTTATGGCTACACCTTC,CTWSAGQGVPYGYTF
TRBD2,TRBV9,.,TRBJ2-5,TGTGCCAGCAGCCCCCGGACTAGCGGGGGGGAGACCCAGTACTTC,CASSPRTSGGETQYF
.,TRBV11-2,.,TRBJ1-1,TGTGCCGGAGGTGGGGGCTGGAACACTGAAGCTTTCTTT,CAGGGGWNTEAFF
.,TRBV4-3,.,TRBJ2-2,TGCGCCAGCAGCCAAGAGCAAGCCCAGGGGAACACCGGGGAGCTGTTTTTT,CASSQEQAQGNTGELFF
.,TRBV5-4,.,TRBJ2-7,TGTGCCAGCAGCTTGGACAGGGCGGAGTACGAGCAGTACTTC,CASSLDRAEYEQYF
TRBD2,TRBV6-1,few,TRBJ2-7,TGTGCCAGCAGCTCCGGACTAGCGGTGCCCTACGAGCAGTACTTC,CASSSGLAVPYEQYF
TRBD2,TRBV7-2,.,TRBJ2-7,TGTGCCAGCAGCCGCGTAGCGGGGGCCGAGTACGAGCAGTACTTC,CASSRVAGAEYEQYF
TRBD1,TRBV19,.,TRBJ2-7,TGTGCCAGTCGGGGGACAGGGGGGCACGAGCAGTACTTC,CASRGTGGHEQYF
.,TRBV10-1,few,TRBJ2-1,TGCGCCAGCAGAAGCGACAGGAATGAGCAGTTCTTC,CASRSDRNEQFF
.,TRBV4-1,.,TRBJ2-7,TGCGCCAGCAGCCAAGATTCCGCTCAACCCGGCTACGAGCAGTACTTC,CASSQDSAQPGYEQYF
.,TRBV7-6,.,TRBJ1-6,TGTGCCAGCAGCCCCGGGGTATCCTATAATTCACCCCTCCACTTT,CASSPGVSYNSPLHF
.,TRBV19,few,TRBJ1-2,TGTGCCAGTAGTCCCGGACAGCAGTCTTATGGCTACACCTTC,CASSPGQQSYGYTF
TRBD1,TRBV11-3,.,TRBJ2-7,TGTGCCAGCAGCTTAGAGCACAGGGGGGCGGACGAGCAGTACTTC,CASSLEHRGADEQYF
TRBD1,TRBV11-2,.,TRBJ2-7,TGTGCCAGCAGCTTACGTGGGACAGGGTTCAGCTACGAGCAGTACTTC,CASSLRGTGFSYEQYF
.,TRBV20-1,.,TRBJ1-1,TGCAGTGCTGGGCCGGGAAGGGAAGCTTTCTTT,CSAGPGREAFF
.,TRBV27,.,TRBJ2-3,TGTGCCAGCAGTTTAGGGGGCGGGAGTATTGTCACAGATACGCAGTATTTT,CASSLGGGSIVTDTQYF
.,TRBV7-3,.,TRBJ1-6,TGTGCCAGCAGCTTGAGCGGATCTAATTCACCCCTCCACTTT,CASSLSGSNSPLHF